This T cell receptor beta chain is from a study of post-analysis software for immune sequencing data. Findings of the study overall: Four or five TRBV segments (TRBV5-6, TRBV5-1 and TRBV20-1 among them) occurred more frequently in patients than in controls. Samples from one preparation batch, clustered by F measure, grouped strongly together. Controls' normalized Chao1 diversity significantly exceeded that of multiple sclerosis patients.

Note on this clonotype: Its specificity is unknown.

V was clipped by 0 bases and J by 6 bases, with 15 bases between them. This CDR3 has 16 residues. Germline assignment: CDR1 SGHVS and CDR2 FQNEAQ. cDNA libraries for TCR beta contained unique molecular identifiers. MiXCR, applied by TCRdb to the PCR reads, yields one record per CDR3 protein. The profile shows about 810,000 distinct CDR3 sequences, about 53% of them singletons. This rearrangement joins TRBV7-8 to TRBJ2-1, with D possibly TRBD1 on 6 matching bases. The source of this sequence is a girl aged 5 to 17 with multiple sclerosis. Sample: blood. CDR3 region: CASSLAPVRGINEQFF. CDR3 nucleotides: TGTGCCAGCAGCTTAGCGCCGGTCAGGGGTATCAATGAGCAGTTCTTC.